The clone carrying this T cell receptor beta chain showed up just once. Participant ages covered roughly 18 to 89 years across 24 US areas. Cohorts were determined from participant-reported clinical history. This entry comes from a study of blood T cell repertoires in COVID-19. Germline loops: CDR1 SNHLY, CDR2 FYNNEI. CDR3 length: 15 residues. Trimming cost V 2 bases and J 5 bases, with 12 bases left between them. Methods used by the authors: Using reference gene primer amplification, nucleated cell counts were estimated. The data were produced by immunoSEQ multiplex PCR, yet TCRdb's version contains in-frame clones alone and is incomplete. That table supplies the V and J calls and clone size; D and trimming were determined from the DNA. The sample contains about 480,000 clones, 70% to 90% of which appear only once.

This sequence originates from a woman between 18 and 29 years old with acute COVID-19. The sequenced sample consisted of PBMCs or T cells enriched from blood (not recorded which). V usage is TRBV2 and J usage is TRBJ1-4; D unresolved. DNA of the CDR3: TGTGCCAGCAGTGAAAGCCGGGTGAAAAATGAAAAACTGTTTTTT. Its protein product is CASSESRVKNEKLFF.